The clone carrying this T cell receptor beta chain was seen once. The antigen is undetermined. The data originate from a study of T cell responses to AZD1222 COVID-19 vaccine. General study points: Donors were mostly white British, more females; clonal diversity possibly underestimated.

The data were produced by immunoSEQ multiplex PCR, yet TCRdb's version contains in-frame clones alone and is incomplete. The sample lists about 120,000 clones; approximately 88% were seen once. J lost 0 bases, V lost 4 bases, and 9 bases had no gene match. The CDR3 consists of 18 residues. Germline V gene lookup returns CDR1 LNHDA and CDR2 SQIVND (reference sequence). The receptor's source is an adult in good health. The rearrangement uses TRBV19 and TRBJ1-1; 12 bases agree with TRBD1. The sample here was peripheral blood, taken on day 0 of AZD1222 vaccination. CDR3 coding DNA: TGTGCCAGTAGTAAGTCAAGGGGACAGGGGGCCTTGAACACTGAAGCTTTCTTT. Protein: CASSKSRGQGALNTEAFF.